These 30 T cell receptor beta chains originate from one sample sequenced in a study of blood T cell repertoires in COVID-19. Here immunoSEQ multiplex PCR was the method, and the copy in TCRdb shows in-frame clones only, minus some. The sample yields about 110,000 clones, 70% to 85% seen once. Sequencing was done on a sample of peripheral blood. These receptors were taken from a woman in her thirties or forties with acute or convalescent COVID-19.

This rearrangement joins TRBV28 to TRBJ2-7, with 7 bases lining up with TRBD2. Germline CDR1 MDHEN, CDR2 SYDVKM. Germline trimming cut 7 bases from V and 5 bases from J; bases unmatched to any gene: 20. The CDR3 length is 17 residues. The CDR3, as DNA: TGTGCCAGCACCCCCCCGGGAGGAGCGGGCCGCCGCCACGAGCAGTACTTC. Its translation: CASTPPGGAGRRHEQYF.

The rearrangement joins TRBV5-1 to TRBJ1-1; D is possibly TRBD1 (5 bases). Germline CDR1 and CDR2: SGHRS and YFSETQ. V lost 0 bases and J 4 bases, leaving 25 bases between the germline ends. The CDR3 spans 19 residues. This chain's CDR3 is CASSLGWEGPSVRATEAFF. Written as DNA, the CDR3 is TGCGCCAGCAGCTTGGGGTGGGAGGGACCGTCCGTAAGGGCCACTGAAGCTTTCTTT.

This clone was counted between two and nine times. The V and J genes are TRBV2 and TRBJ1-5, with TRBD1 matching over 8 bases. V was clipped by 6 bases and J by 0 bases; unmatched bases: 4. CDR3 length equals 15 residues. From germline, CDR1 is SNHLY and CDR2 FYNNEI. The CDR3 spells CASSGTGHSNQPQHF. The CDR3 DNA reads TGTGCCAGCAGCGGGACAGGCCATAGCAATCAGCCCCAGCATTTT.

J is TRBJ2-5 and V is TRBV15; tentatively, D is TRBD2 (6 bases). Trimming took 5 bases from V and 4 from J, leaving 17 bases between them. Looked up from germline, CDR1 is LNHNV and CDR2 is YYDKDF (reference sequence). This CDR3 has 15 residues. The CDR3 loop is CATSPIRGLSETQYF. DNA of the CDR3: TGTGCCACCAGCCCTATTCGGGGGTTGTCAGAGACCCAGTACTTC.

The CDR3 coding sequence is TGTGCCAGCTCACCCGACAGAAATCAGCCCCAGCATTTT. Translated: CASSPDRNQPQHF. V is TRBV18 and J is TRBJ1-5; TRBD1 is a possible D gene (5 bases). CDR1 is KGHSH, CDR2 LQKENI, per germline. This CDR3 has 13 residues. Trimming removed 3 bases from V and 4 bases from J, with 7 bases in between.

CDR3 DNA: TGTGCCAGCAGTTCGGCAGATACGCAGTATTTT. Its protein product is CASSSADTQYF. The rearrangement uses TRBV12-3 or TRBV12-4 and TRBJ2-3; D is unclear. The CDR3 sequence is 11 residues long. With 4 bases removed from V and 4 bases from J, the gap between germline ends came to 3 bases.

The V and J genes are TRBV2 and TRBJ1-2, with D possibly matching TRBD1 (5 bases). V was trimmed by 6 bases and J by 0 bases, leaving 11 bases between them. Germline loops: CDR1 SNHLY, CDR2 FYNNEI. The CDR3 runs 14 residues. The CDR3 reads CASSVTDTNYGYTF. The CDR3, as DNA: TGTGCCAGCAGCGTGACGGACACTAACTATGGCTACACCTTC. Drawing the rest from reference TRBV2 and TRBJ1-2, the complete variable domain is EPEVTQTPSHQVTQMGQEVILRCVPISNHLYFYWYRQILGQKVEFLVSFYNNEISEKSEIFDDQFSVERPDGSNFTLKIRSTKLEDSAMYFCASSVTDTNYGYTFGSGTRLTVV.

This clone was seen a single time. The chain joins TRBV20-1 to TRBJ2-1, with a weak D call TRBD1 (5 bases). The germline V gene has CDR1 DFQATT and CDR2 SNEGSKA (reference sequence). The CDR3 extends over 11 amino acids. V was shortened by 6 bases and J by 5 bases, with 8 bases between the two germline ends. CDR3: CSATDNNEQFF. Here the CDR3 DNA reads TGCAGTGCCACGGACAACAATGAGCAGTTCTTC.

J is TRBJ1-5 and V is TRBV16; 10 positions match TRBD1. This CDR3 is 11 amino acids long. Germline loops: CDR1 KGHSY, CDR2 FQNENV. J was trimmed by 16 bases and V by 4 bases; bases with no gene match: 4. CDR3 sequence reads: CASSRRDRGHF. DNA of the CDR3: TGTGCCAGCAGCCGTCGGGACAGGGGACATTTT.

The rearrangement links TRBV5-4 to TRBJ2-5; D gene uncertain. V was cut by 4 bases and J by 2 bases, with 15 bases left in between. CDR3 length: 15 amino acids. Per the germline V gene, CDR1 is SGHNT and CDR2 is YYREEE (reference sequence). CDR3 sequence reads: CASSVGSVLQETQYF. The CDR3 DNA follows: TGTGCCAGCAGCGTTGGTTCGGTCTTACAAGAGACCCAGTACTTC.

The CDR3 DNA is TGTGCCATCGCGAGTGCTAACTATGGCTACACCTTC. Amino acid sequence: CAIASANYGYTF. V is TRBV6-5 and J is TRBJ1-2; D is undetermined. V was trimmed by 10 bases and J by 0 bases, leaving 9 bases between them. CDR1 and CDR2 from the germline V gene are MNHEY and SVGAGI. The CDR3 is 12 amino acids.

The chain has TRBV5-5 and TRBJ2-7, with 8 bases aligning to TRBD1. The V gene's germline CDR1 is SGHKS and CDR2 YYEKEE (reference sequence). This CDR3 spans 16 amino acids. Trimming cost V 4 bases and J 3 bases; bases outside gene matches: 12. CDR3 DNA: TGTGCCAGCAGCATATCCGGGACAGGCCTATACTACGAGCAGTACTTC. It translates to CASSISGTGLYYEQYF.

This clone has a single count. The V and J genes are TRBV6-5 and TRBJ1-1, with 8 bases lining up with TRBD1. The CDR3 spans 15 residues. V gave up 4 bases and J gave up 1 base; unmatched junction bases: 5. The germline CDR1 and CDR2 sequences are MNHEY and SVGAGI. The CDR3 DNA is TGTGCCAGCAGTTGGGGGACAGGCCCGAACACTGAAGCTTTCTTT. Protein sequence: CASSWGTGPNTEAFF.

The chain is built from TRBV30 and TRBJ1-2, with TRBD1 matching over 8 bases. Germline CDR1 reads GTSNPN; CDR2 reads SVGIG (reference sequence). The CDR3 loop spans 15 amino acids. V was pared by 2 bases and J by 7 bases, with 12 bases of the junction left unmatched. CDR3 in amino acids: CAWSPGQGLVRGYTF. DNA for the CDR3: TGTGCCTGGAGTCCTGGACAGGGATTAGTTCGTGGCTACACCTTC.

This clone came up once. The J gene is TRBJ1-2, the V gene TRBV7-2, with 10 bases fitting TRBD1. The CDR3 covers 17 residues. V lost 2 bases, J lost 8 bases, and 14 bases stayed unmatched. CDR1 and CDR2 from the germline V gene are SGHTA and FQGNSA. In DNA, the CDR3 is TGTGCCAGCAGCTTACAATCTCGTAGACAGGGGGCGGAAGGCTACACCTTC. Protein product: CASSLQSRRQGAEGYTF. Filled out from reference TRBV7-2 and TRBJ1-2, the complete variable domain reads GAGVSQSPSNKVTEKGKDVELRCDPISGHTALYWYRQSLGQGLEFLIYFQGNSAPDKSGLPSDRFSAERTGGSVSTLTIQRTQQEDSAVYLCASSLQSRRQGAEGYTFGSGTRLTVV.

The V gene is TRBV9, the J gene TRBJ2-6; D remains unclear. Trimming took off 6 bases at V and 2 bases at J, with 9 bases between the two ends. The CDR3 spans 14 residues. The V gene's germline CDR1 is SGDLS and CDR2 YYNGEE. In DNA form, the CDR3 reads TGTGCCAGCAACAATCCAACTGGGGCCAACGTCCTGACTTTC. This sequence encodes CASNNPTGANVLTF.

The gene calls are TRBV28 and TRBJ2-1, with a weak D call TRBD2 (5 bases). The CDR3 covers 15 residues. Germline-derived CDR1 and CDR2 are MDHEN and SYDVKM. With 9 bases removed from V and 0 bases from J, the gap between germline ends came to 15 bases. The CDR3 sequence is CASSPGGSSYNEQFF. The CDR3 DNA follows: TGTGCCAGTTCCCCAGGAGGCAGCTCCTACAATGAGCAGTTCTTC.

This clone was detected a few times. J is TRBJ1-5 and V is TRBV12-3 or TRBV12-4, with D unresolved. The V end lost 7 bases, the J end lost 6 bases, and 13 bases lay between the germline ends. The CDR3 has 13 residues. CDR3 DNA sequence: TGTGCCAGCATGATCCGGGGAAGTCAGCCCCAGCATTTT. Translation: CASMIRGSQPQHF.

The chain has TRBV28 and TRBJ1-1; the D gene is possibly TRBD1 (5 bases). Germline V gene sequence: CDR1 MDHEN, CDR2 SYDVKM. The CDR3 is made up of 17 amino acids. Trimming cost V 5 bases and J 0 bases, with 19 bases left between them. The CDR3 DNA reads TGTGCCAGCAGTAGAGGTATTTCAGGGAAAGTGAACACTGAAGCTTTCTTT. Encoded protein: CASSRGISGKVNTEAFF.

The chain uses TRBV7-8 and TRBJ1-1; D possibly corresponds to TRBD1 (6 bases). Germline loops: CDR1 SGHVS, CDR2 FQNEAQ. This CDR3 contains 18 residues. V lost 0 bases and J lost 1, with 18 bases in between. The CDR3 is CASSLAQGWQGENTEAFF. CDR3 coding DNA: TGTGCCAGCAGCTTAGCTCAGGGGTGGCAGGGTGAGAACACTGAAGCTTTCTTT.

The V and J genes are TRBV7-8 and TRBJ2-7; 8 bases fit TRBD2. CDR3 length: 16 amino acids. CDR1 and CDR2 from the germline V gene are SGHVS and FQNEAQ. V shed 5 bases and J 0 bases; nucleotides not matched to a gene: 9. For the CDR3, the DNA is TGTGCCAGCAGCCCTCCGGGAGCGGGGGCCTCCTACGAGCAGTACTTC. It codes for CASSPPGAGASYEQYF.

The V gene is TRBV7-7, the J gene TRBJ2-2; the D is unclear. This CDR3 is 12 amino acids long. Trimming stripped 5 bases from V and 7 bases from J, with 8 bases between. CDR1 and CDR2 (germline): SSHAT, FNYEAQ (reference sequence). This chain's CDR3 is CASSTSRGELFF. DNA of the CDR3: TGTGCCAGCAGCACATCCCGCGGGGAGCTGTTTTTT. Together with reference TRBV7-7 and TRBJ2-2, the CDR3 gives the full variable domain: GAGVSQSPRYKVTKRGQDVTLRCDPISSHATLYWYQQALGQGPEFLTYFNYEAQPDKSGLPSDRFSAERPEGSISTLTIQRTEQRDSAMYRCASSTSRGELFFGEGSRLTVL.

The chain joins TRBV5-4 to TRBJ2-3; D call uncertain. Germline V gives CDR1 SGHNT, CDR2 YYREEE (reference sequence). Trimming cost V 0 bases and J 2 bases, with 13 bases left between them. The CDR3 sequence is 16 residues long. For the CDR3, the DNA is TGTGCCAGCAGCTTGGGACAACTTCCTCTCACAGATACGCAGTATTTT. The encoded protein is CASSLGQLPLTDTQYF.

V is TRBV2 and J is TRBJ1-5; the D is unclear. This CDR3 comprises 14 residues. Per germline, CDR1 SNHLY and CDR2 FYNNEI. With 3 bases removed from V and 6 bases from J, the gap between germline ends came to 12 bases. CDR3 loop: CASSDWVEGQPQHF. CDR3 coding DNA: TGTGCCAGCAGTGACTGGGTGGAGGGTCAGCCCCAGCATTTT.

This clone was picked up a small number of times. This CDR3 is also generated by other DNA sequences in the sample. V is TRBV5-1 and J is TRBJ2-3, with D uncertain. There are 14 residues in the CDR3. Germline V gene data show CDR1 as SGHRS and CDR2 as YFSETQ. V was cut by 0 bases and J by 2 bases, with 7 bases left in between. Here the CDR3 reads CASSLGQFTDTQYF. The CDR3 bases are TGCGCCAGCAGCTTGGGGCAGTTCACAGATACGCAGTATTTT.

The chain has TRBV11-2 and TRBJ1-2; tentative D call: TRBD1 (6 bases). The V gene's germline CDR1 is SGHAT and CDR2 FQNNGV. The CDR3 sequence is 16 residues long. With 5 bases removed from V and 2 bases from J, the gap between germline ends came to 18 bases. DNA for the CDR3: TGTGCCAGCAGCCCGAACAAAGGAACAGGGAACTATGGCTACACCTTC. Amino acid sequence: CASSPNKGTGNYGYTF.

The chain is built from TRBV3-1 (or the pseudogene TRBV3-2) and TRBJ1-6; the match to TRBD1 covers 8 bases. This CDR3 region has 15 residues. Trimming at V came to 4 bases and at J to 7 bases, leaving 6 bases not matched to a gene. Germline V gene lookup returns CDR1 LGHDT and CDR2 YNNKEL (reference sequence). The CDR3 region is CASSRQGSGNSPLHF. The CDR3 DNA follows: TGTGCCAGCAGCCGACAGGGGTCGGGGAATTCACCCCTCCACTTT.

V and J are TRBV10-1 and TRBJ1-1; TRBD1 is a possible D gene (6 bases). This CDR3 contains 15 residues. Germline V gene sequence: CDR1 WNHNN, CDR2 SYGVQD (reference sequence). Trimming shortened V by 5 bases and J by 4 bases, and 17 bases separated the two germline ends. The CDR3, as DNA: TGCGCCAGCAGTTCCCGGGACAAGGCAGGCACTGAAGCTTTCTTT. It translates to CASSSRDKAGTEAFF.

The chain combines TRBV3-1 (or the pseudogene TRBV3-2) with TRBJ2-1; 11 positions match TRBD2. The CDR3 is 15 residues long. V lost 1 base and J lost 9; bases outside the gene matches: 5. Germline V lookup: CDR1 LGHDT, CDR2 YNNKEL (reference sequence). The CDR3 DNA sequence: TGTGCCAGCAGCCAAGCGGGTAGCGGGGGGGGTGAGCAGTTCTTC. This sequence encodes CASSQAGSGGGEQFF.

V usage is TRBV28 and J usage is TRBJ2-3; TRBD2 matches at 13 bases. Germline CDR1 MDHEN, CDR2 SYDVKM. With V trimmed by 1 base and J by 4 bases, 8 bases remained unmatched. The CDR3 has 18 amino acids. The CDR3 DNA reads TGTGCCAGCAGTTTATCGTCACTAGCGGGGGGGCTCTCAGATACGCAGTATTTT. Its protein is CASSLSSLAGGLSDTQYF.